Presented here are 29 T cell receptor beta chains from one specimen sequenced in a study of T-cell memory formation after mild COVID-19. TCRdb reprocessed the 5' RACE reads via MiXCR and lists one record per CDR3 protein. The table lists about 33,000 distinct CDR3 sequences, roughly 21% of them singletons, with about 1.5% in the top ten. Sequencing was done on a sample of PBMCs or a T cell subset sorted from them (not recorded which). These receptors were obtained from an adult who had mild COVID-19 (a few samples of this study predate the infection). Cell type and time point are not known.

At least ten counts were recorded for this clonotype. The chain combines TRBV20-1 with TRBJ2-5, with 11 bases identical to TRBD2. CDR3 length: 18 residues. The junction had 15 bases not matched to a gene; V was cut back by 1 base and J by 5 bases. Germline V gene lookup returns CDR1 DFQATT and CDR2 SNEGSKA (reference sequence). As DNA, the CDR3 is TGCAGTGCTAGAGGAGAGCCCTTTACTAGCGGGAGAAGTGAGACCCAGTACTTC. Residues: CSARGEPFTSGRSETQYF.

This clonotype has ten or more counts. The chain carries TRBV30 and TRBJ2-1; TRBD1 or TRBD2 may be the D gene (6 bases each). Trimming removed 2 bases at V and 7 bases at J, with 15 bases between. The CDR3 contains 14 residues. Germline CDR1 GTSNPN, CDR2 SVGIG (reference sequence). CDR3 in DNA: TGTGCCTGGAGTACCTCCGGGGGCCGGAATGAGCAGTTCTTC. Translation: CAWSTSGGRNEQFF.

This clonotype occurred many times. The chain carries TRBV5-1 and TRBJ2-7, with TRBD1 matching over 8 bases. The V and J ends lost 0 bases and 6 bases, in that order; junction bases with no gene match: 11. This CDR3 comprises 16 residues. Looked up from germline, CDR1 is SGHRS and CDR2 is YFSETQ. CDR3 nucleotide sequence: TGCGCCAGCAGCTTGGCCGGGACAGGAGGCCCCTCCGAGCAGTACTTC. It is translated as CASSLAGTGGPSEQYF.

The gene calls are TRBV5-1 and TRBJ2-2; no firm D call. Trimming pared 1 base from V and 9 bases from J, leaving 7 bases between. Germline loops: CDR1 SGHRS, CDR2 YFSETQ. The CDR3 has 12 amino acids. The CDR3 loop is CASSLIQRELFF. The CDR3, as DNA: TGCGCCAGCAGCTTGATTCAGCGGGAGCTGTTTTTT.

This clonotype was seen many times. The chain has TRBV6-5 and TRBJ2-1; 13 bases align to TRBD2. This CDR3 has 17 amino acids. V shed 6 bases and J 3 bases; nucleotides not matched to a gene: 8. Germline values: CDR1 MNHEY, CDR2 SVGAGI. The CDR3 protein is CASSPGTSGMIYNEQFF. The CDR3 DNA is TGTGCCAGCAGCCCAGGGACTAGCGGGATGATCTACAATGAGCAGTTCTTC.

Many counts were recorded for this clonotype. This rearrangement joins TRBV6-2 or TRBV6-3 to TRBJ2-1; perhaps TRBD1 as D (5 bases). With 5 bases removed from V and 7 bases from J, the gap between germline ends came to 21 bases. The germline V gene has CDR1 MNHEY and CDR2 SVGEGT. The CDR3 extends over 16 amino acids. CDR3 DNA sequence: TGTGCCAGCAGTCCCCGCGCCAGGGCCGGCCCTAATGAGCAGTTCTTC. Its protein is CASSPRARAGPNEQFF.

This clonotype was recorded at least ten times. This sequence joins TRBV29-1 and TRBJ2-5, with a tentative D call TRBD1 (6 bases). V gave up 7 bases and J gave up 4 bases, with 19 bases separating them. Germline CDR1 and CDR2: SQVTM and ANQGSEA. CDR3 length equals 14 residues. Here the CDR3 reads CSARGRQDAETQYF. The CDR3 DNA reads as TGCAGCGCCAGGGGTAGGCAGGACGCAGAGACCCAGTACTTC.

The chain carries TRBV5-4 and TRBJ2-5; 9 positions agree with TRBD2. This CDR3 comprises 15 residues. Germline-derived CDR1 and CDR2 are SGHNT and YYREEE (reference sequence). After removal of 4 bases from V and 5 bases from J, the junction contained 9 bases not matched to a gene. Here the CDR3 DNA reads TGTGCCAGCAGCCAGGCCGGGACTAGCCGGGAGACCCAGTACTTC. Its translation is CASSQAGTSRETQYF.

By frequency in the sample, this clonotype is medium-sized (0.01 to 0.1%). CDR3 sequence reads: CASSLSGTRNEQFF. CDR3 sequence (DNA): TGTGCCAGCAGTTTATCCGGGACTCGCAATGAGCAGTTCTTC. The rearrangement links TRBV12-3 or TRBV12-4 to TRBJ2-1; weak D call: TRBD2 (6 bases). The CDR3 spans 14 residues. Trimming shortened V by 2 bases and J by 6 bases, and 11 bases separated the two germline ends.

The sample holds many counts of this clonotype. The rearrangement uses TRBV4-3 and TRBJ2-7; 11 nucleotides line up with TRBD1. Germline trimming cut 0 bases from V and 6 bases from J; bases unmatched to any gene: 4. Per the germline V gene, CDR1 is LGHNA and CDR2 is YSLEER. The CDR3 is 15 amino acids. The CDR3 DNA reads as TGCGCCAGCAGCCAAGATCCGGGACAGGGGGTCGAGCAGTACTTC. Protein product: CASSQDPGQGVEQYF.

This clonotype was seen at least ten times. This chain links TRBV9 with TRBJ2-5, with D tentatively TRBD1 (6 bases). This CDR3 spans 16 amino acids. Trimming removed 0 bases from V and 0 bases from J, with 12 bases in between. Germline V gene sequence: CDR1 SGDLS, CDR2 YYNGEE. The CDR3 nucleotides are TGTGCCAGCAGCGTAGAAGGACAGACGTACCAAGAGACCCAGTACTTC. Translating it yields CASSVEGQTYQETQYF. The full variable domain, in which reference TRBV9 and TRBJ2-5 provide the parts outside the CDR3, is DSGVTQTPKHLITATGQRVTLRCSPRSGDLSVYWYQQSLDQGLQFLIQYYNGEERAKGNILERFSAQQFPDLHSELNLSSLELGDSALYFCASSVEGQTYQETQYFGPGTRLLVL.

This clonotype was seen at least ten times. This chain connects TRBV23-1 to TRBJ1-1; the match to TRBD1 covers 7 bases. TRBV23-1 counts as an open reading frame of uncertain function. CDR3 length: 14 amino acids. V lost 4 bases, J lost 2 bases, and 4 bases stayed unmatched. The CDR3: CASSPRQGNTEAFF. CDR3 DNA sequence: TGCGCCAGCAGTCCGCGACAGGGAAACACTGAAGCTTTCTTT.

This clonotype was detected ten times or more. The rearrangement joins TRBV27 to TRBJ1-1; D gene ambiguous. The CDR3 sequence is 14 residues long. Germline V CDR1 and CDR2: MNHEY, SMNVEV (reference sequence). V lost 3 bases and J lost 3, with 11 bases in between. The CDR3 loop reads CASSFRSKDTEAFF. The CDR3 DNA reads TGTGCCAGCAGTTTCCGATCGAAGGACACTGAAGCTTTCTTT.

This clonotype was detected many times. The CDR3 DNA is TGTGCCAGCAGTGAACCAGGGGCGCGCTACGAGCAGTACTTC. It specifies CASSEPGARYEQYF. This chain joins TRBV25-1 and TRBJ2-7, with a possible D match to TRBD1 (6 bases). Trimming left V 2 bases short and J 3 bases short, with 11 bases between. The V gene's germline CDR1 is MGHDK and CDR2 SYGVNS. There are 14 residues in the CDR3.

This clonotype was seen repeatedly, ten times or more. DNA for the CDR3: TGTGCCAGCAGCTCGACAGTTACGTTCAATGAGCAGTTCTTC. Translating gives CASSSTVTFNEQFF. The chain carries TRBV7-9 and TRBJ2-1, with a weak D call TRBD1 (5 bases). The V end lost 4 bases, the J end lost 6 bases, and 13 bases lay between the germline ends. This CDR3 contains 14 residues. Germline CDR1 reads SEHNR; CDR2 reads FQNEAQ (reference sequence).

This clonotype came up once. The chain combines TRBV4-2 with TRBJ1-2; D remains ambiguous. V lost 0 bases and J lost 7, with 18 bases in between. The length of the CDR3 is 16 residues. Germline CDR1 reads LGHNA; CDR2 reads YNFKEQ. The CDR3 sequence: CASSQDLVEDWGGYTF. In DNA form, the CDR3 reads TGTGCCAGCAGCCAAGATCTAGTCGAGGATTGGGGTGGCTACACCTTC.

This clonotype has ten or more counts. This chain connects TRBV7-9 to TRBJ1-4, with a possible D match to TRBD1 (5 bases). This CDR3 is 16 amino acids long. The V end lost 0 bases, the J end lost 8 bases, and 16 bases lay between the germline ends. From germline, CDR1 is SEHNR and CDR2 FQNEAQ (reference sequence). For the CDR3, the DNA is TGTGCCAGCAGCTTAGCCGTGGGGCAGGGAGGAGAAAAACTGTTTTTT. This sequence encodes CASSLAVGQGGEKLFF.

V usage is TRBV5-1 and J usage is TRBJ2-1, with 7 bases that match TRBD2. V was pared by 5 bases and J by 4 bases, with 12 bases of the junction left unmatched. The CDR3 covers 16 residues. Germline CDR1 is SGHRS and CDR2 is YFSETQ. The CDR3 DNA follows: TGCGCCAGCAGGTCTGAGGTGGCTAGCGGTTACAATGAGCAGTTCTTC. Translation: CASRSEVASGYNEQFF. The full variable domain, completed using reference TRBV5-1 and TRBJ2-1, is KAGVTQTPRYLIKTRGQQVTLSCSPISGHRSVSWYQQTPGQGLQFLFEYFSETQRNKGNFPGRFSGRQFSNSRSEMNVSTLELGDSALYLCASRSEVASGYNEQFFGPGTRLTVL.

This clonotype occurred many times. The V and J genes are TRBV12-3 or TRBV12-4 and TRBJ2-5; TRBD2 agrees at 14 bases. This CDR3 is 17 amino acids long. Trimming removed 5 bases from V and 6 bases from J; junction bases left unmatched: 11. CDR3 sequence reads: CASSPGLAGDKRKTQYF. The CDR3 coding sequence is TGTGCCAGCAGTCCGGGACTAGCGGGGGACAAGAGAAAGACCCAGTACTTC.

This clonotype came up many times. V and J are TRBV3-1 and TRBJ2-4, with D uncertain. The CDR3 length is 12 residues. Germline assignment: CDR1 LGHDT and CDR2 YNNKEL (reference sequence). The V and J ends lost 5 bases and 9 bases respectively, with 11 bases between them. As DNA, the CDR3 is TGTGCCAGCAGCGGTCCGGTCGGCATTCAGTACTTC. Its protein is CASSGPVGIQYF.

There are many counts of this clonotype. V is TRBV20-1 and J is TRBJ2-7; TRBD2 is a possible D gene (6 bases). V was trimmed by 0 bases and J by 7 bases, leaving 19 bases between them. The CDR3 totals 15 residues. CDR1 is DFQATT, CDR2 SNEGSKA, per germline (reference sequence). The CDR3 region has the DNA TGCAGTGCTAGAGATCCTCAGCGGGCACGGGATGAGCAGTACTTC. Its protein is CSARDPQRARDEQYF.

This clonotype appeared many times. V and J are TRBV7-2 and TRBJ1-6, with a possible D match to TRBD1 (6 bases). V lost 2 bases to trimming and J lost 5 bases, with 13 bases between them. The CDR3 contains 16 residues. Germline CDR1 and CDR2: SGHTA and FQGNSA. CDR3 sequence: CASSLSQGLNNSPLHF. The DNA for the CDR3 is TGTGCCAGCAGCTTAAGTCAGGGGCTAAATAATTCACCCCTCCACTTT. Combining the CDR3 with reference TRBV7-2 and TRBJ1-6 gives the whole variable domain GAGVSQSPSNKVTEKGKDVELRCDPISGHTALYWYRQSLGQGLEFLIYFQGNSAPDKSGLPSDRFSAERTGGSVSTLTIQRTQQEDSAVYLCASSLSQGLNNSPLHFGNGTRLTVT.

The chain couples TRBV4-1 to TRBJ1-5; D not certain. Germline CDR1 MGHRA, CDR2 YSYEKL. Trimming pared 0 bases from V and 0 bases from J, leaving 12 bases between. The CDR3 loop spans 17 amino acids. CDR3 sequence reads: CASSQDPPFYSNQPQHF. Here the CDR3 DNA reads TGCGCCAGCAGCCAAGATCCTCCTTTTTATAGCAATCAGCCCCAGCATTTT.

This clonotype has a count of ten or more. The rearrangement links TRBV27 to TRBJ2-7, with TRBD1 matching over 11 bases. Germline V gene sequence: CDR1 MNHEY, CDR2 SMNVEV (reference sequence). J gave up 3 bases and V 4 bases, and 5 bases lay outside the gene matches. The CDR3 sequence is 15 residues long. CDR3 coding DNA: TGTGCCAGCAGTTCAGCCGGGACAGGGGGCTACGAGCAGTACTTC. Protein: CASSSAGTGGYEQYF.

This clonotype appeared many times. The V gene is TRBV5-6, the J gene TRBJ1-4, with 11 bases aligning to TRBD1. The CDR3 runs 15 residues. The junction had 6 bases not matched to a gene; V was cut back by 1 base and J by 10 bases. Germline V gene data show CDR1 as SGHDT and CDR2 as YYEEEE. CDR3 sequence: CASSLSGTGGRKLFF. CDR3 nucleotides: TGTGCCAGCAGCTTGTCCGGGACAGGGGGGAGAAAACTGTTTTTT. Variable domain in full (rest from reference TRBV5-6 and TRBJ1-4): DAGVTQSPTHLIKTRGQQVTLRCSPKSGHDTVSWYQQALGQGPQFIFQYYEEEERQRGNFPDRFSGHQFPNYSSELNVNALLLGDSALYLCASSLSGTGGRKLFFGSGTQLSVL.

The chain employs TRBV5-5 and TRBJ1-3, with D possibly being TRBD1 (6 bases). The CDR3 runs to 15 residues. Germline V gives CDR1 SGHKS, CDR2 YYEKEE (reference sequence). Trimming removed 3 bases at V and 0 bases at J, with 10 bases between. The CDR3 DNA reads as TGTGCCAGCAGCTCAGGACAGAGCTCTGGAAACACCATATATTTT. Protein product: CASSSGQSSGNTIYF.

At least ten counts were recorded for this clonotype. As DNA, the CDR3 is TGTGCCTGGAGTTCTTCAAACGGACGGATCTATGGCTACACCTTC. This translates into CAWSSSNGRIYGYTF. The chain links TRBV30 to TRBJ1-2; D not resolved. V dropped 2 bases and J dropped 4 bases, with 17 bases sitting between them. Germline V gene sequence: CDR1 GTSNPN, CDR2 SVGIG (reference sequence). The CDR3 contains 15 residues.

In its sample, this clonotype was seen a few times. The chain links TRBV5-1 to TRBJ1-2, with a possible D match to TRBD1 (6 bases). The germline V and J ends were trimmed by 4 bases and 0 bases, with 13 bases remaining between them. The CDR3 has 15 amino acids. Germline V gives CDR1 SGHRS, CDR2 YFSETQ. The CDR3 coding sequence is TGCGCCAGCAGCGACCGGGGGGGCGCTAACTATGGCTACACCTTC. It is translated as CASSDRGGANYGYTF.

The chain uses TRBV7-2 and TRBJ1-2; 7 positions match TRBD1. V gave up 2 bases and J gave up 8 bases; unmatched junction bases: 14. Germline V gene lookup returns CDR1 SGHTA and CDR2 FQGNSA. This CDR3 is 16 amino acids long. CDR3 DNA: TGTGCCAGCAGCTTATCAACCGGGACAGTTTACCCCGGCTACACCTTC. Residues: CASSLSTGTVYPGYTF.